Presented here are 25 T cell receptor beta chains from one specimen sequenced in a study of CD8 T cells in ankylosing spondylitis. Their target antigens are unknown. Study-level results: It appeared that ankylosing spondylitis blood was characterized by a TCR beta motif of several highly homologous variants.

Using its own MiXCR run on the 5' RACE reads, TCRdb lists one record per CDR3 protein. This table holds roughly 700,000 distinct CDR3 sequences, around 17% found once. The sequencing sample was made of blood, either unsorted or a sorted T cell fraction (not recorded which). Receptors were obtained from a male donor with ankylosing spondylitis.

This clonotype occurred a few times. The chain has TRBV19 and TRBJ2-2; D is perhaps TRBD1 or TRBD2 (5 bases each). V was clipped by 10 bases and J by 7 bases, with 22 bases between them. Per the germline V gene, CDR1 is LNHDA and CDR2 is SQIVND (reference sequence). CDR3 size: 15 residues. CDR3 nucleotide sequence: TGTGCCACCACGGTCAGGGCGGGTTTGGACGGGGAGCTGTTTTTT. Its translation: CATTVRAGLDGELFF.

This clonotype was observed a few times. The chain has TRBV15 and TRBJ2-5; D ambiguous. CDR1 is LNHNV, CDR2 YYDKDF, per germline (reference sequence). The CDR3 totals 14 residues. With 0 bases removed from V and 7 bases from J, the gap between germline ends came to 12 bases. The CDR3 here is CATSRDAQHPTQYF. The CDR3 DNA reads TGTGCCACCAGCAGAGATGCCCAGCACCCGACCCAGTACTTC.

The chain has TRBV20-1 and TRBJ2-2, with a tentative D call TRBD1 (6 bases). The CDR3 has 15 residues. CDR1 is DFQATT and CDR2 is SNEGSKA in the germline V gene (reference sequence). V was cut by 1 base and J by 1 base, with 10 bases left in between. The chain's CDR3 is CSARAPRGNTGELFF. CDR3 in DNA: TGCAGTGCTAGAGCCCCCAGGGGGAACACCGGGGAGCTGTTTTTT.

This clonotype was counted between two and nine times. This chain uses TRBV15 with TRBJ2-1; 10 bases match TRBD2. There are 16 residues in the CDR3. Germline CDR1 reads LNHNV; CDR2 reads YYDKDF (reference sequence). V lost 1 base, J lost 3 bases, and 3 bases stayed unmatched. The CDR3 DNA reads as TGTGCCACCAGCAGAGTTCCTAGCGGGGGCTACAATGAGCAGTTCTTC. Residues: CATSRVPSGGYNEQFF.

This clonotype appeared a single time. The CDR3 nucleotides are TGTGCCAGCACCCGGGGGGGCAGGGATACGCAGTATTTT. Translated, it gives CASTRGGRDTQYF. The chain links TRBV6-1 to TRBJ2-3; 8 bases align to TRBD2. The ends lost 7 bases at V and 6 bases at J; junction bases unmatched: 6. The CDR3 has 13 amino acids. The germline V gene encodes CDR1 MNHNS and CDR2 SASEGT.

The CDR3 nucleotides are TGCAGCGTTGAAGGATGGTGGGAGACCGGACAAGAGACCCAGTACTTC. Translation gives CSVEGWWETGQETQYF. V is TRBV29-1 and J is TRBJ2-5, with D possibly TRBD2 on 5 matching bases. This CDR3 has 16 residues. Germline CDR1 SQVTM, CDR2 ANQGSEA. Trimming shortened V by 1 base and J by 2 bases, and 17 bases separated the two germline ends.

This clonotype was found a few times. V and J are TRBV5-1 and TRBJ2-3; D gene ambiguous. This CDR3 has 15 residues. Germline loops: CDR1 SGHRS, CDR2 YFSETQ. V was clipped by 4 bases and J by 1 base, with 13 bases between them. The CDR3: CASSHGLVGTDTQYF. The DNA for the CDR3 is TGCGCCAGCAGCCACGGTTTAGTAGGCACAGATACGCAGTATTTT.

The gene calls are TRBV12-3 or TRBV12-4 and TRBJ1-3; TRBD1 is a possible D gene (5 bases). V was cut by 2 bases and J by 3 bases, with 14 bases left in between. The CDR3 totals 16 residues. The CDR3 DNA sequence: TGTGCCAGCAGTTTAAACCCCCAGGGAGGTGGAAACACCATATATTTT. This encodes CASSLNPQGGGNTIYF.

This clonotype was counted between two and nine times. DNA of the CDR3: TGTGCCAGCAGTTTATTTCTTCGGGTCCTAGCGGGAGGTTACTCGGGAGAGACCCAGTACTTC. Translation gives CASSLFLRVLAGGYSGETQYF. The chain couples TRBV12-3 or TRBV12-4 to TRBJ2-5, with 11 positions matching TRBD2. V dropped 2 bases and J dropped 4; count of bases not matched to a gene: 21. This CDR3 contains 21 residues.

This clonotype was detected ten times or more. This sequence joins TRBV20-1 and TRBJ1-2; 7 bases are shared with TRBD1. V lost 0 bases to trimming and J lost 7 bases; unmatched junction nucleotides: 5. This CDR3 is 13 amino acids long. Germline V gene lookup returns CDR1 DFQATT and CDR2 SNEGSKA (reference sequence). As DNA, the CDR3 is TGCAGTGCTAGAGAGGGACAGCGGCTTGGCTACACCTTC. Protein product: CSAREGQRLGYTF.

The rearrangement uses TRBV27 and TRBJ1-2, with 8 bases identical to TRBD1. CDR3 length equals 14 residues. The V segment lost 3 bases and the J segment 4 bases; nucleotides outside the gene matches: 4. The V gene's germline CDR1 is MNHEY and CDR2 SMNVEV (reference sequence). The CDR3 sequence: CASSLRGQAYGYTF. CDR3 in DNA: TGTGCCAGCAGTTTGAGGGGACAGGCCTATGGCTACACCTTC.

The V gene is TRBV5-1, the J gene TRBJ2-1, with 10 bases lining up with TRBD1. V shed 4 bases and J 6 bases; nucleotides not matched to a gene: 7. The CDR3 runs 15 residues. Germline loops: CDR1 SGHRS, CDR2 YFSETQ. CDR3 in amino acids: CASSPGTGAPNEQFF. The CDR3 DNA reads TGCGCCAGCAGCCCCGGGACAGGGGCGCCCAATGAGCAGTTCTTC.

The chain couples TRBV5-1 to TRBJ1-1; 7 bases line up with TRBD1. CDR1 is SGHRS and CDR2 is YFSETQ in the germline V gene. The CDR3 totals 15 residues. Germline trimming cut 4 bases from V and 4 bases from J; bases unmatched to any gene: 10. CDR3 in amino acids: CASSPDREDGTEAFF. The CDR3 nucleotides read TGCGCCAGCAGCCCTGACAGGGAGGATGGCACTGAAGCTTTCTTT.

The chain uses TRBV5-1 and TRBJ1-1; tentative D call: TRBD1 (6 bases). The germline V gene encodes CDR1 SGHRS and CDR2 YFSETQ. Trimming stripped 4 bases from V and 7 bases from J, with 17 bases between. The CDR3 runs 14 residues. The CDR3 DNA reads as TGCGCCAGCAGCGGGGCGGACAGTACCCTTGAAGCTTTCTTT. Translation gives CASSGADSTLEAFF.

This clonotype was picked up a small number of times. CDR3 in DNA: TGTGCCAGCAGCCCCCACCCTCTAGCGGGAGTCTCCTACAATGAGCAGTTCTTC. Translating gives CASSPHPLAGVSYNEQFF. This chain links TRBV11-1 with TRBJ2-1; 10 bases align to TRBD2. CDR3 length: 18 amino acids. The ends lost 5 bases at V and 0 bases at J; junction bases unmatched: 10. Looked up from germline, CDR1 is SGHAT and CDR2 is FQDESV (reference sequence).

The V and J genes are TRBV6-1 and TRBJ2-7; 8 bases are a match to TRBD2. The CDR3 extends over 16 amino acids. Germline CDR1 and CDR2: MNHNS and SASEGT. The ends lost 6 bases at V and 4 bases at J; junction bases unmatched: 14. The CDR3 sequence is CASRPVVAGGGYEQYF. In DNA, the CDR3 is TGTGCCAGCAGGCCGGTTGTGGCGGGAGGCGGGTACGAGCAGTACTTC.

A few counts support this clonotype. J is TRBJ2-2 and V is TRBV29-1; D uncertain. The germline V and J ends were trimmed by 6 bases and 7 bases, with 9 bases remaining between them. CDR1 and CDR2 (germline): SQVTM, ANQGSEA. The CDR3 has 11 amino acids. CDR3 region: CSVHDGGELFF. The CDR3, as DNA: TGCAGCGTACACGACGGCGGGGAGCTGTTTTTT.

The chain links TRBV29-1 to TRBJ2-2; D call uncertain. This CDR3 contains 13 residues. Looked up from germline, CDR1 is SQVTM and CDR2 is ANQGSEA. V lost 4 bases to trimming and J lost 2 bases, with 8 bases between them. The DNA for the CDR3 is TGCAGCGTTGTGGCCGCAAACACCGGGGAGCTGTTTTTT. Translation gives CSVVAANTGELFF.

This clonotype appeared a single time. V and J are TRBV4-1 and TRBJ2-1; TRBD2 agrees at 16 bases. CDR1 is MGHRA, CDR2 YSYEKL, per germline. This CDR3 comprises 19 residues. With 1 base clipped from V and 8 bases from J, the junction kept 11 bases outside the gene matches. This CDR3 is CASSQGRGPGLAGGYEQFF. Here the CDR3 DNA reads TGCGCCAGCAGCCAAGGTAGAGGCCCGGGACTAGCGGGAGGGTATGAGCAGTTCTTC.

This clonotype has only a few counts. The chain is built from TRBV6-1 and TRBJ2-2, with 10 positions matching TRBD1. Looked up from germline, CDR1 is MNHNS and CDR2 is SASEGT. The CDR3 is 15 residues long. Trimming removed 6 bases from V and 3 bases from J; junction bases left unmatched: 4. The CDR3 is CASSRDRGHTGELFF. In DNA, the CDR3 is TGTGCCAGCAGCCGGGACAGGGGTCACACCGGGGAGCTGTTTTTT.

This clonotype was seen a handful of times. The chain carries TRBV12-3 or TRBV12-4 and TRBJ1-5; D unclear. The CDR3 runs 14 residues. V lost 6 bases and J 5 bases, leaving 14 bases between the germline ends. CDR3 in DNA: TGTGCCAGCAGACAGAACACTTGGGATCAGCCCCAGCATTTT. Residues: CASRQNTWDQPQHF.

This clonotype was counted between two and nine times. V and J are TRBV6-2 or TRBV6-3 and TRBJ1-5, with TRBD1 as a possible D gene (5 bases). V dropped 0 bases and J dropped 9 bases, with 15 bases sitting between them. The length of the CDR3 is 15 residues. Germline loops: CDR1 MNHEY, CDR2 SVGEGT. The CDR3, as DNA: TGTGCCAGCAGTTACTCGGAAACAGGTACACGGCCCCAGCATTTT. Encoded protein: CASSYSETGTRPQHF.

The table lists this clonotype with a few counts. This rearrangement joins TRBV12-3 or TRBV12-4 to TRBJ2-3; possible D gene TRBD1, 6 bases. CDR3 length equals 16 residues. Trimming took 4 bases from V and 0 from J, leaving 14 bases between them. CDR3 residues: CASSSSDSPSTDTQYF. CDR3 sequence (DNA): TGTGCCAGCAGTTCCTCGGACAGTCCTAGCACAGATACGCAGTATTTT.

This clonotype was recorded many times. CDR3 coding DNA: TGTGCCAGCAGCTTAGAGAGTAGACGACAGTACTTC. Translation gives CASSLESRRQYF. The rearrangement links TRBV7-2 to TRBJ2-7; D not certain. The CDR3 is 12 residues long. Per germline, CDR1 SGHTA and CDR2 FQGNSA. V lost 1 base to trimming and J lost 10 bases, with 11 bases between them. The whole variable domain, remainder taken from reference TRBV7-2 and TRBJ2-7, is GAGVSQSPSNKVTEKGKDVELRCDPISGHTALYWYRQSLGQGLEFLIYFQGNSAPDKSGLPSDRFSAERTGGSVSTLTIQRTQQEDSAVYLCASSLESRRQYFGPGTRLTVT.

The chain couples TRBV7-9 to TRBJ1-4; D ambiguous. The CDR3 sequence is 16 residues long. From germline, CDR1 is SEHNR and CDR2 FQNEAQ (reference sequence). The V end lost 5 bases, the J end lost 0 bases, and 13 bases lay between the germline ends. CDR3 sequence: CASSPKGLATNEKLFF. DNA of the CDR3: TGTGCCAGCAGCCCAAAAGGTCTAGCAACTAATGAAAAACTGTTTTTT.